This T cell receptor (beta chain) was sequenced during a study of T cell changes during pregnancy in multiple sclerosis. Using immunoSEQ multiplex PCR, the repertoire was profiled, and TCRdb retains in-frame clones only, with some absent. The top ten hold 0.5% to 0.65% of the sample, which has tens of thousands of clones, 80% to 90% seen once. The CDR3 loop spans 14 amino acids. The ends lost 5 bases at V and 5 bases at J; junction bases unmatched: 6. Germline lookup yields CDR1 SGHRS and CDR2 YFSETQ. In this sample, this clone turned up a few times. This specimen was CD4+ T cells from peripheral blood mononuclear cells, taken in the first trimester of pregnancy. This clonotype was sampled from a female donor with multiple sclerosis, enrolled in a pregnancy study. The chain carries TRBV5-1 and TRBJ1-4; 7 nucleotides align to TRBD1. The CDR3 DNA is TGCGCCAGCAGTCGGGACAGCCTAAATGAAAAACTGTTTTTT. It codes for CASSRDSLNEKLFF.